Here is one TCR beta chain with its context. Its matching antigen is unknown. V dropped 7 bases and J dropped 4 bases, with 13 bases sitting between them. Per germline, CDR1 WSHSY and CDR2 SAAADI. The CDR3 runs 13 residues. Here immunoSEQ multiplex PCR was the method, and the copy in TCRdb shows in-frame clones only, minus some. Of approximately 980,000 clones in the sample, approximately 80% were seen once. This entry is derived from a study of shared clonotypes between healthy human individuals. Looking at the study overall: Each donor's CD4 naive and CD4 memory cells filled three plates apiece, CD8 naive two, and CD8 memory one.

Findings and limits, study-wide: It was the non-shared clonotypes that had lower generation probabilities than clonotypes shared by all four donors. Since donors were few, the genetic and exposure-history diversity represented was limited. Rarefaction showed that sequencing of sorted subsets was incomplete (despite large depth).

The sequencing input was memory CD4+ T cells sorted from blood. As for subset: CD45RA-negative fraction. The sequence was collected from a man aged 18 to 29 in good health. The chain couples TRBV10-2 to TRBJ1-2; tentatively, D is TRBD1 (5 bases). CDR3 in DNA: TGCGCCAGCAATGAATTTCAGGGCTATGGCTACACCTTC. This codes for CASNEFQGYGYTF.